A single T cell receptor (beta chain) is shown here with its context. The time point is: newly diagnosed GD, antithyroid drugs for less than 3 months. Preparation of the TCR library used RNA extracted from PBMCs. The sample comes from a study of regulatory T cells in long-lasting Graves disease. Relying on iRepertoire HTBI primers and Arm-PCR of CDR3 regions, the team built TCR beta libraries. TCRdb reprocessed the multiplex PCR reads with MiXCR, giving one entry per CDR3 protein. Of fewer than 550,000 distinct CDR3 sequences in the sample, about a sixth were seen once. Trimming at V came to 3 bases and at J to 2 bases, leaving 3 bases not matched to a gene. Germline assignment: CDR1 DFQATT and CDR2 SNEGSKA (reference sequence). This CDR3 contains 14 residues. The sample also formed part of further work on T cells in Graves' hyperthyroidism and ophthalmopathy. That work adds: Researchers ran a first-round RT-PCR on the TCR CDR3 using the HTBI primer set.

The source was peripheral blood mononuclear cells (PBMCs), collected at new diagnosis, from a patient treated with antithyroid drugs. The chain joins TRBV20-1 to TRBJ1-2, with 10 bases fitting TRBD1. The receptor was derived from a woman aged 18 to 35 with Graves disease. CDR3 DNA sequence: TGCAGTGCTAGCGGGACAGGGGTCAACTATGGCTACACCTTC. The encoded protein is CSASGTGVNYGYTF.